The clone carrying this T cell receptor (beta chain) appeared a single time. The target antigen is unknown. The source of the sample is a study of shared clonotypes between healthy human individuals. TCRdb's copy holds only in-frame clones and misses some; the assay was immunoSEQ multiplex PCR. The sample consists of around 600,000 clones, roughly 97% of them appearing once. Trimming cost V 3 bases and J 7 bases; bases outside gene matches: 5. Germline loops: CDR1 SGHTA, CDR2 FQGNSA. This CDR3 is 14 amino acids long. The study's findings and limits: Sampling was confined to blood; repertoires within tissues likely differ.

This receptor was obtained from a woman aged 25-40 years in good health. The sequenced material came from naive CD4+ T cells sorted from blood. Regarding subset: CD45RA+ positively selected. This chain links TRBV7-2 with TRBJ2-1; 8 bases map to TRBD2. The chain's CDR3 is CASSFSGASNEQFF. The CDR3 coding sequence is TGTGCCAGCAGCTTTAGCGGGGCCTCAAATGAGCAGTTCTTC.